The table lists the clone carrying this T cell receptor beta chain with a few counts. The CDR3 has 10 residues. V was shortened by 4 bases and J by 6 bases, with 3 bases between the two germline ends. Germline V gives CDR1 MNHEY, CDR2 SVGAGI. The sample belongs to a study of graft-versus-host responses after intestinal transplantation. Libraries were prepared by immunoSEQ multiplex PCR; TCRdb keeps only in-frame clonotypes and omits some of them. In the table there are over 8,000 clones, approximately 30% of which are singletons. Findings and caveats of the study: The marrow of recipients harbored GvH clones, and ileum or blood showed some of them first.

The clonotype originates from a human patient who was an organ donor for intestinal transplantation. The chain recombines TRBV6-5 with TRBJ1-2; no clear D gene. This material consisted of alloreactive CD4+ T cells from a mixed lymphocyte reaction culture, taken before transplantation. The subset here: CFSE-low proliferating T cells sorted from approximately 6-day pre-transplant mixed lymphocyte reaction (GvH or HvG direction). CDR3 bases: TGTGCCAGCAGTTTAGATGGCTACACCTTC. Protein: CASSLDGYTF.